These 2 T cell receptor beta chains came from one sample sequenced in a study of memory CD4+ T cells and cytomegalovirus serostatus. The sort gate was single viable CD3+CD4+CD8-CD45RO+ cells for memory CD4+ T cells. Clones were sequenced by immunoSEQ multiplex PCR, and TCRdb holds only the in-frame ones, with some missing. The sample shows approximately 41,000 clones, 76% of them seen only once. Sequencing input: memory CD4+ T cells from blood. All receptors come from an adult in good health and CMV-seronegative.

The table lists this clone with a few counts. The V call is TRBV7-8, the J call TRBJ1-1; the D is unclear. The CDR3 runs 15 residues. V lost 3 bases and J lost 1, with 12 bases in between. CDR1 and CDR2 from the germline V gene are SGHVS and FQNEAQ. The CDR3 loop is CASSFRPGPNTEAFF. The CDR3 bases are TGTGCCAGCAGCTTCCGTCCCGGGCCGAACACTGAAGCTTTCTTT.

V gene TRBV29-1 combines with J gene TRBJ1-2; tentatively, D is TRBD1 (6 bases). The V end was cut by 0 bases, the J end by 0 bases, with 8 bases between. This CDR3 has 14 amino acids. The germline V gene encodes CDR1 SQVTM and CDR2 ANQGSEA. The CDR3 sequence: CSVEDRTANYGYTF. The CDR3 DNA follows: TGCAGCGTTGAAGATCGGACAGCTAACTATGGCTACACCTTC.